One T cell receptor beta chain is described in this entry. The target antigen is unknown. Germline CDR1 and CDR2: ENHRY and SYGVKD. The length of the CDR3 is 15 residues. Trimming cost V 2 bases and J 3 bases; bases outside gene matches: 3. The record originates from a study of T-cell reconstitution after alpha-beta-depleted transplantation in children. Study-wide points: One year post-transplant, T-cell counts and diversity were largely derived from T cells produced anew. The origin of alpha-beta T cells about two months after transplant was reportedly several hundred expanded graft clones.

Molecular barcoding with unique molecular identifiers was used for the TCRbeta library. Using its own MiXCR run on the PCR reads, TCRdb lists one record per CDR3 protein. The sample contains about a million distinct CDR3 sequences, under 30% of which appear only once. The sequence was collected from a boy under three years old who had a stem cell transplant for SCID, so the T cells may come from the graft donor. The material was PBMCs, mostly from graft donor cells, obtained 360 days after TCRalphabeta/CD19-depleted stem cell transplant. This chain links TRBV10-3 with TRBJ1-4, with 7 bases matching TRBD1. The CDR3 nucleotides read TGTGCCATCAGTGAGGTGACAGGGCCTAATGAAAAACTGTTTTTT. Residues: CAISEVTGPNEKLFF.